This TCR beta chain emerged from a study of blood T cell repertoires in COVID-19 (dated by TCRdb to about 2020). Broadly, across the study: Collaborator samples came from the United States, Italy and Spain and covered acute and convalescent phases of COVID-19. The material from the prospective study consisted of cDNA or gDNA derived from T cells, B-cell-depleted T cells, or PBMCs. Nearly every sample came with metadata listing a de-identified subject ID, COVID-19 status, age in years and sex. The repertoires were released in a freely available public database meant as a resource for research on the immune response to SARS-CoV-2. Subjects who had been exposed to COVID-19, were actively infected with it, or had recovered from it provided the deeply sampled blood TCRbeta repertoires that made up the dataset. Where available, HLA class I and class II types were taken from metadata supplied by the sample provider and were not determined by assay-based typing. The samples were drawn from the first 160 participants of the ongoing ImmuneRACE study and from 1,254 subjects provided by 6 global collaborators.

The CDR3 measures 16 amino acids from cysteine to phenylalanine. The read is trimmed to its CDR3 DNA, 48 bases read in frame from base 1. The germline V gene specifies SNHLY as CDR1 and FYNNEI as CDR2. The germline ends are 17 bases apart after V is trimmed by 7 bases and J by 1 base. Comment on this clone: The clone's antigen remains unknown. The record has no base qualities; no much larger clone is one base away.

Participants in the prospective study were enrolled through a virtual design, were aged roughly 18 to 100 years, and lived in 24 United States geographic areas. To assign participants to cohorts, the prospective study relied on clinical history that participants themselves reported in a screening survey and a study questionnaire. Recovered participants in ImmuneRACE Cohort 3 were defined by two consecutive negative NP/OP PCR tests, clearance by a healthcare professional, or resolution of symptoms. In the prospective study, mobile phlebotomists collected whole blood, serum and a nasopharyngeal or oropharyngeal swab from each participant. Over a roughly two-month period, participants in the prospective study had the option of providing additional blood draws and questionnaires. Before DNA extraction, prospective study blood samples were shipped either frozen or at room temperature. What the work shows at the level of the full study, not this receptor alone: Clinical and demographic metadata were provided uncurated, with the amount varying by source and participant.

TCRbeta CDR3 regions were amplified from genomic DNA by means of the immunoSEQ Assay, a bias-controlled multiplex PCR. Turning to the authors' computational methods: Within the assay, amplification of reference gene primers was used to estimate how many nucleated cells each sample contained. Sequence reads were collapsed and filtered to measure the absolute abundance of every unique TCRbeta CDR3 rearrangement. For each sample, productive Simpson clonality was calculated as the square root of Simpson's diversity index across productive rearrangements. TCRdb re-hosts the immuneACCESS table, in-frame sequences only. Its copies lack some clones; in the studies checked, an unresolved V gene accounts for under half of them, and the cause for the rest is not known. Clonal size and the V and J genes are those of that table, whereas D and trimming came from the DNA. The sample table holds some 300,000 clones, of which approximately 88% were seen once. Together, the top ten hold 1.7% of the sample.

Sequencing was performed on PBMCs or T cells enriched from blood (not recorded which). The source of this sequence is a woman in her forties who had recovered from COVID-19. This chain joins TRBV2 to TRBJ1-5, and possibly TRBD1, on 5 matching bases. For the CDR3, the sequence is CASTGGKGRSNQPQHF. The base sequence is TGTGCCAGCACCGGGGGAAAGGGACGGAGCAATCAGCCCCAGCATTTT. Reference TRBV2 and TRBJ1-5 proteins supply the regions before and after the CDR3; the full variable domain is: EPEVTQTPSHQVTQMGQEVILRCVPISNHLYFYWYRQILGQKVEFLVSFYNNEISEKSEIFDDQFSVERPDGSNFTLKIRSTKLEDSAMYFCASTGGKGRSNQPQHFGDGTRLSIL.